The clone carrying this TCR beta chain turned up a few times. The antigen is undetermined. The data belong to a study of blood T cells in healthy people across ages. V was trimmed by 1 base and J by 0 bases, leaving 7 bases between them. The germline V gene has CDR1 LGHDT and CDR2 YNNKEL (reference sequence). The CDR3 has 14 residues. The extraction recovered at least 5 micrograms of total RNA per sample. Then a second PCR, running roughly 6 to 12 cycles, was carried out with a sample-barcoded 5' primer and a J-beta primer mix. MiXCR, applied by TCRdb to the 5' RACE reads, yields one record per CDR3 protein. The sample carries about 900,000 distinct CDR3 sequences, around 62% recorded once. Whole-study results and caveats: Donors of long life had a larger count of naive CD4+ cells and greater diversity than aged donors.

The sample was blood. The TCR sequence derives from a man aged 25 to 40 in good health. This chain connects TRBV3-1 to TRBJ2-7, with D possibly being TRBD1 (5 bases). The CDR3 DNA reads as TGTGCCAGCAGCCAAGCTCAGGGCTCCTACGAGCAGTACTTC. Its protein product is CASSQAQGSYEQYF.